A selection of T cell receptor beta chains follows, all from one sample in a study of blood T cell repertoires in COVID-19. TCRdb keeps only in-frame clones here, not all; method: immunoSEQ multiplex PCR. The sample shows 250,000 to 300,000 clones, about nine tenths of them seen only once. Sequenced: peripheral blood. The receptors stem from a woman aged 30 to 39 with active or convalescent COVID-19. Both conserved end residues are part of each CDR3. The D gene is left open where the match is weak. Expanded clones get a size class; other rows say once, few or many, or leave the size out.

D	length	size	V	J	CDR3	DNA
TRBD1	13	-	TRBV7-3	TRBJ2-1	CASSETGFDEQFF	TGTGCCAGCAGCGAGACAGGGTTCGATGAGCAGTTCTTC
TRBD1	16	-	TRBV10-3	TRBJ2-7	CAISESKGQGASEQYF	TGTGCCATCAGTGAGTCCAAGGGACAGGGGGCCTCCGAGCAGTACTTC
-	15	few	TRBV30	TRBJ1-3	CAWSKTGLSGNTIYF	TGTGCCTGGAGCAAAACAGGGCTTTCTGGAAACACCATATATTTT
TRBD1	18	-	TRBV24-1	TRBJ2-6	CATSDPGTGISGANVLTF	TGTGCCACCAGTGACCCGGGGACAGGGATCTCTGGGGCCAACGTCCTGACTTTC
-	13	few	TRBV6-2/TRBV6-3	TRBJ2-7	CASSSVASYEQYF	TGTGCCAGCAGTTCTGTGGCCTCCTACGAGCAGTACTTC
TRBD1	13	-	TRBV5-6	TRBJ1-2	CASSQGAVYGYTF	TGTGCCAGCAGCCAGGGGGCGGTTTATGGCTACACCTTC
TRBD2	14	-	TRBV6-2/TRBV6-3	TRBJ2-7	CASSRPGLADEQYF	TGTGCCAGCAGCCGGCCGGGACTAGCAGACGAGCAGTACTTC
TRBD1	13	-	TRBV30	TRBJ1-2	CAWSVLQGSGYTF	TGTGCCTGGAGTGTACTACAGGGGAGCGGCTACACCTTC
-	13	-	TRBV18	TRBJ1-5	CASQRGNDQPQHF	TGTGCCAGCCAACGGGGTAATGATCAGCCCCAGCATTTT
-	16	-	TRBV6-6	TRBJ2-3	CASSYPGWRSTDTQYF	TGTGCCAGCAGTTACCCGGGATGGCGGAGCACAGATACGCAGTATTTT
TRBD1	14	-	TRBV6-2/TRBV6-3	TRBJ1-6	CASSVGTENSPLHF	TGTGCCAGCAGCGTCGGGACAGAAAATTCACCCCTCCACTTT
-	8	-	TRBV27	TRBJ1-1	CASTGAFF	TGTGCCAGCACGGGAGCTTTCTTT
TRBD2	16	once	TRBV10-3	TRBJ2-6	CAVPRRGGSGANVLTF	TGTGCCGTCCCGCGGCGGGGGGGCTCTGGGGCCAACGTCCTGACTTTC
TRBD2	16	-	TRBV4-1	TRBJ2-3	CASSQESSGGGGTQYF	TGCGCCAGCAGCCAAGAGAGTAGCGGGGGGGGCGGTACGCAGTATTTT
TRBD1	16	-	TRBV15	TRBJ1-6	CATSREATGAGSPLHF	TGTGCCACCAGCAGAGAAGCGACAGGGGCAGGATCACCCCTCCACTTT
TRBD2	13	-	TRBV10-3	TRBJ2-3	CAIRTSEGDTQYF	TGTGCCATCAGGACTAGCGAAGGAGATACGCAGTATTTT
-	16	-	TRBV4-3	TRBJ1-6	CASSQELSSYNSPLHF	TGCGCCAGCAGCCAAGAGTTGAGCTCCTATAATTCACCCCTCCACTTT
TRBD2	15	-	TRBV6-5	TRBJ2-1	CASKWSGGAANEQFF	TGTGCCAGCAAATGGAGCGGGGGGGCCGCCAATGAGCAGTTCTTC
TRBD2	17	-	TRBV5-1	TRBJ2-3	CASSQSTSGGRADTQYF	TGCGCCAGCAGCCAATCTACTAGCGGGGGAAGGGCAGATACGCAGTATTTT
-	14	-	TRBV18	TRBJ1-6	CASTSDVGHSPLHF	TGTGCCAGCACCTCGGACGTGGGGCACTCACCCCTCCACTTT
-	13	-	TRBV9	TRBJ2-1	CASSVDLAGEQFF	TGTGCCAGCAGCGTAGACCTAGCTGGTGAGCAGTTCTTC
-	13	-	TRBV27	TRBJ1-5	CASSSKFNQPQHF	TGTGCCAGCAGTTCAAAATTTAATCAGCCCCAGCATTTT
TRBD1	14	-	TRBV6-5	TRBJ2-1	CASTDRGRGNEQFF	TGTGCCAGCACGGACAGGGGAAGGGGGAATGAGCAGTTCTTC
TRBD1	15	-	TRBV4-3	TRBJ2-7	CASSQDRDRSYEQYF	TGCGCCAGCAGCCAAGACCGGGACAGATCCTACGAGCAGTACTTC
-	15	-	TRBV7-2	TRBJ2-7	CASSLAGGGRNEQYF	TGTGCCAGCAGCTTAGCAGGTGGGGGGAGGAACGAGCAGTACTTC
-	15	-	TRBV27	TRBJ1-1	CASSLSSSALNEAFF	TGTGCCAGCAGTTTATCGTCCTCAGCGCTCAATGAAGCTTTCTTT
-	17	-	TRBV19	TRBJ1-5	CASRPGTTRAVDQPQHF	TGTGCCAGTAGACCCGGGACAACGAGGGCCGTGGATCAGCCCCAGCATTTT
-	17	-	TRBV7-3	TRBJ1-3	CASSLNVSLPSGNTIYF	TGTGCCAGCAGCTTAAACGTAAGCCTCCCCTCTGGAAACACCATATATTTT
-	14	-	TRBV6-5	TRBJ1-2	CASKMPGRAAGYTF	TGTGCCAGCAAAATGCCCGGCAGGGCTGCTGGCTACACCTTC
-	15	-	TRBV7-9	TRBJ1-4	CASSLEGRVGEKLFF	TGTGCCAGCAGCTTAGAGGGCAGGGTGGGTGAAAAACTGTTTTTT
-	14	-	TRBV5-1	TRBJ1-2	CASSLEEGSYGYTF	TGCGCCAGCAGCTTGGAGGAGGGGAGCTATGGCTACACCTTC
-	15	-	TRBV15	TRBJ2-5	CATSRAGQSGETQYF	TGTGCCACCAGCAGAGCCGGACAAAGCGGGGAGACCCAGTACTTC
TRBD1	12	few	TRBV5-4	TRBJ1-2	CASSRDRRGYTF	TGTGCCAGCAGCCGGGACAGGAGGGGCTACACCTTC
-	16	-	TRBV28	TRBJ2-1	CASSLWAGQGNNEQFF	TGTGCCAGCAGTTTATGGGCGGGGCAGGGAAACAATGAGCAGTTCTTC
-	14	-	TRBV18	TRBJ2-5	CASSPDRSQETQYF	TGTGCCAGCTCCCCAGACAGGAGCCAAGAGACCCAGTACTTC
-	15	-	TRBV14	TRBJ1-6	CASSQDQGYSSPLHF	TGTGCCAGCAGCCAAGACCAGGGGTATAGTTCACCCCTCCACTTT
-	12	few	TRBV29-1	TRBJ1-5	CSVEVPDQPQHF	TGCAGCGTTGAAGTCCCGGATCAGCCCCAGCATTTT
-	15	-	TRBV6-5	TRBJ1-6	CASSYSTGVNSPLHF	TGTGCCAGCAGTTACTCGACAGGAGTAAATTCACCCCTCCACTTT
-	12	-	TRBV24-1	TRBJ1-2	CATSAPSYGYTF	TGTGCCACCAGTGCCCCATCCTATGGCTACACCTTC
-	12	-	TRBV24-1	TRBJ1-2	CATSAANYGYTF	TGTGCCACCAGTGCCGCTAACTATGGCTACACCTTC
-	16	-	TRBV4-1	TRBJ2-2	CASSQDRAFSTGELFF	TGCGCCAGCAGCCAAGACAGGGCCTTCAGCACCGGGGAGCTGTTTTTT
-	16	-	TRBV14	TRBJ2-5	CASSHEVTGSRETQYF	TGTGCCAGCAGCCATGAAGTAACAGGGTCTCGAGAGACCCAGTACTTC
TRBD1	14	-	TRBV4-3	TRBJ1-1	CASSQAGQGTEAFF	TGCGCCAGCAGCCAAGCCGGACAGGGGACTGAAGCTTTCTTT
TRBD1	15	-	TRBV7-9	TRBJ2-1	CASSSPGGAGNEQFF	TGTGCCAGCAGCTCACCAGGGGGCGCGGGCAATGAGCAGTTCTTC
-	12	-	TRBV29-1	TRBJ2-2	CSVSGQAGELFF	TGCAGCGTCTCTGGGCAGGCCGGGGAGCTGTTTTTT
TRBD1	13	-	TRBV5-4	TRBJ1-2	CASSSNRGVGYTF	TGTGCCAGCAGCTCGAACAGGGGGGTAGGCTACACCTTC
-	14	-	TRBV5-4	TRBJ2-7	CASSLNPSSYEQYF	TGTGCCAGCAGCTTGAATCCTTCTTCCTACGAGCAGTACTTC
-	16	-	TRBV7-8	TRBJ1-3	CASSLVFGAGGNTIYF	TGTGCCAGCAGCTTAGTTTTCGGGGCGGGGGGAAACACCATATATTTT
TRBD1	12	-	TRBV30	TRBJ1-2	CAWSPTGVGYTF	TGTGCCTGGAGCCCGACAGGGGTTGGCTACACCTTC
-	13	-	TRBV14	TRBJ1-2	CASSQARRYGYTF	TGTGCCAGCAGCCAAGCTCGCCGGTATGGCTACACCTTC
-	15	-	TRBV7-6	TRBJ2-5	CASSLAGRVRETQYF	TGTGCCAGCAGCTTAGCGGGCAGGGTCCGGGAGACCCAGTACTTC
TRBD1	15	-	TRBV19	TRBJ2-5	CASGPETGGYGTQYF	TGTGCCAGCGGACCAGAGACAGGGGGGTATGGGACCCAGTACTTC
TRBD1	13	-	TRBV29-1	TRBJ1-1	CSVPEGAGTEAFF	TGCAGCGTCCCAGAGGGGGCTGGCACTGAAGCTTTCTTT
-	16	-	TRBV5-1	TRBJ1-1	CASSLGRGAMNTEAFF	TGCGCCAGCAGCTTGGGACGGGGGGCCATGAACACTGAAGCTTTCTTT
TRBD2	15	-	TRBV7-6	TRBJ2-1	CASSRLGGGYNEQFF	TGTGCCAGCAGCCGTCTGGGCGGGGGGTACAATGAGCAGTTCTTC
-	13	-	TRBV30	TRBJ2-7	CAWSSPPVREQYF	TGTGCCTGGAGTTCGCCCCCGGTGCGCGAGCAGTACTTC
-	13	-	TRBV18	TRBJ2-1	CASSETSINEQFF	TGTGCCAGCTCGGAGACTTCCATCAATGAGCAGTTCTTC
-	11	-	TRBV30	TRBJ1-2	CAWRLDYGYTF	TGTGCCTGGCGTCTCGACTATGGCTACACCTTC
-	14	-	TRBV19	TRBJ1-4	CASSIVPGNEKLFF	TGTGCCAGTAGTATAGTACCAGGGAACGAAAAACTGTTTTTT
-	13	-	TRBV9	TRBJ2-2	CASSAWNTGELFF	TGTGCCAGCAGCGCGTGGAACACCGGGGAGCTGTTTTTT